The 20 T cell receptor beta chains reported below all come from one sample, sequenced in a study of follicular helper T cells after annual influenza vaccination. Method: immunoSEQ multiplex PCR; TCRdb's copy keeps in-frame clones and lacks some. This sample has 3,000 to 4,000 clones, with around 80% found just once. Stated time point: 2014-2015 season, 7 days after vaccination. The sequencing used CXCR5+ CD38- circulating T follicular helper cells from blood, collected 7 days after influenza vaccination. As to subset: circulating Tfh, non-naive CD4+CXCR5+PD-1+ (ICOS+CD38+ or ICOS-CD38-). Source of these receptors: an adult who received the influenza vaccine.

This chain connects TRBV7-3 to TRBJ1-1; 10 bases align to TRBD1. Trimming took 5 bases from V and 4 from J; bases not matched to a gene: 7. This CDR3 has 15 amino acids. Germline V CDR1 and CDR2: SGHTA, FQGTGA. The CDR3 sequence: CASSPGQGGSTEAFF. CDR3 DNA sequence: TGTGCCAGCAGCCCCGGACAGGGGGGTTCCACTGAAGCTTTCTTT.

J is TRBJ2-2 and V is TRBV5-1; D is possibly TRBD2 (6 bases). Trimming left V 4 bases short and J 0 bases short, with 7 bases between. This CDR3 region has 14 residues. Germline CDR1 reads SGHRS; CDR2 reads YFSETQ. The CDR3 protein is CASSRESNTGELFF. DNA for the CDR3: TGCGCCAGCAGCCGGGAGTCGAACACCGGGGAGCTGTTTTTT.

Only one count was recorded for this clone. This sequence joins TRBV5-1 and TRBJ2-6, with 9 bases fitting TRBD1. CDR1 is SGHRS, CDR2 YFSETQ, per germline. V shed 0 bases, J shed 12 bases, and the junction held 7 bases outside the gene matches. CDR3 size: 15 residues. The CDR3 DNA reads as TGCGCCAGCAGCTTGGGCTCCGGGACAGGGAGCGTCCTGACTTTC. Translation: CASSLGSGTGSVLTF.

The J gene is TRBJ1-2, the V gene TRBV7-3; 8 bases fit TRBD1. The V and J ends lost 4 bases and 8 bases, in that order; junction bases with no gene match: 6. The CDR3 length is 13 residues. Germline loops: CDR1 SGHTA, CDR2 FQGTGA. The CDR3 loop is CASSSGQGGGYTF. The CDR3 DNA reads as TGTGCCAGCAGCTCCGGACAGGGAGGAGGCTACACCTTC.

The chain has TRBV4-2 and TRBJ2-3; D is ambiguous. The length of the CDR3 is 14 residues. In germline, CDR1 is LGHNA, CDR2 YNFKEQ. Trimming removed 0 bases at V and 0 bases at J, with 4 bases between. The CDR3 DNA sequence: TGTGCCAGCAGCCAAGACCTAAGCACAGATACGCAGTATTTT. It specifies CASSQDLSTDTQYF.

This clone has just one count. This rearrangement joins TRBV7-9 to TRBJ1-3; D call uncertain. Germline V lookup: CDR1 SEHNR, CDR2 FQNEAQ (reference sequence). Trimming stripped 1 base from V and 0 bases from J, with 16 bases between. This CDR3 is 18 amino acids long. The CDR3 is CASSLGRSQQFSGNTIYF. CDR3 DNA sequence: TGTGCCAGCAGCTTAGGTCGGTCCCAACAGTTCTCTGGAAACACCATATATTTT.

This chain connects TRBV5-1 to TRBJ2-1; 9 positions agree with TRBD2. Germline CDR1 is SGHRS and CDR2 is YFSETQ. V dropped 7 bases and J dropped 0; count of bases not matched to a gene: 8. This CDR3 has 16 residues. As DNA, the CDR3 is TGCGCCAGCGGACTAAGCGGGGGGTACTCCTACAATGAGCAGTTCTTC. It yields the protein CASGLSGGYSYNEQFF.

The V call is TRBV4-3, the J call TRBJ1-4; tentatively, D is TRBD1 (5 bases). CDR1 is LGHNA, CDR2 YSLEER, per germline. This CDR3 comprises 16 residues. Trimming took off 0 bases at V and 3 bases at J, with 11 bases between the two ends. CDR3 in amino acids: CASSQEGRDSNEKLFF. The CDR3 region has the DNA TGCGCCAGCAGCCAAGAGGGCAGGGACTCTAATGAAAAACTGTTTTTT.

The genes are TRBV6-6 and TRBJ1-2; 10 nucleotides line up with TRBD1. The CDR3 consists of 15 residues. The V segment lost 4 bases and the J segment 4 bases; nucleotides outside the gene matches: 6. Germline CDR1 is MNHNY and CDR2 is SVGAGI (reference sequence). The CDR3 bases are TGTGCCAGCAGTTTAGAGGGACAGGGGCTCTATGGCTACACCTTC. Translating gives CASSLEGQGLYGYTF.

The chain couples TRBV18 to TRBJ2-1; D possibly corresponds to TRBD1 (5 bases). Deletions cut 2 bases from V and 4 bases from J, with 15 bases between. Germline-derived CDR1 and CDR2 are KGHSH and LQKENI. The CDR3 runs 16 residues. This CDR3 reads CASSPGRQGTYNEQFF. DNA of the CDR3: TGTGCCAGCTCACCAGGTCGCCAGGGAACTTACAATGAGCAGTTCTTC.

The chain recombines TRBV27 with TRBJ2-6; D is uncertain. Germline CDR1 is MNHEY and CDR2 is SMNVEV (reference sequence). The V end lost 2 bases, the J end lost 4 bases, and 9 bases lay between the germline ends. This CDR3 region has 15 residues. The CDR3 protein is CASSLRSLGANVLTF. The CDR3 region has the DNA TGTGCCAGCAGTTTACGGTCCCTAGGGGCCAACGTCCTGACTTTC.

In nucleotides, the CDR3 is TGTGCCAGCTCACCAGATCTCCAAGAGACCCAGTACTTC. This encodes CASSPDLQETQYF. The rearrangement links TRBV18 to TRBJ2-5; D is unclear. Germline V CDR1 and CDR2: KGHSH, LQKENI. CDR3 size: 13 residues. V lost 2 bases and J lost 1, with 5 bases in between.

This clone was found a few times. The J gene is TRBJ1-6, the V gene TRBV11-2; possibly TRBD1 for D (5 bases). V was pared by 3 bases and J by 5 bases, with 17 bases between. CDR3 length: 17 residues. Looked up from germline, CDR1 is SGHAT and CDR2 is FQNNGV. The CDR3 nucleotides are TGTGCCAGCAGCTTGGGGGGGGACCCCTTCGATAATTCACCCCTCCACTTT. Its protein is CASSLGGDPFDNSPLHF.

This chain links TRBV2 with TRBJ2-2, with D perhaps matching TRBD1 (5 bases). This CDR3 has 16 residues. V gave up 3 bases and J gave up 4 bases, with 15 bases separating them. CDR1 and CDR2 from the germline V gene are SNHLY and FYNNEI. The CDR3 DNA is TGTGCCAGCAGTGAGAAAACAGGTTTAGGCACCGGGGAGCTGTTTTTT. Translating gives CASSEKTGLGTGELFF.

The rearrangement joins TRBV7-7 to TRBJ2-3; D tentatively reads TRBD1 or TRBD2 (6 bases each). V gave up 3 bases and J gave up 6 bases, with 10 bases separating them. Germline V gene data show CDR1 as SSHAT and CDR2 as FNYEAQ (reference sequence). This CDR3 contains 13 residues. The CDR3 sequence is CASSLGGWDTQYF. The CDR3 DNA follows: TGTGCCAGCAGCTTGGGGGGCTGGGATACGCAGTATTTT.

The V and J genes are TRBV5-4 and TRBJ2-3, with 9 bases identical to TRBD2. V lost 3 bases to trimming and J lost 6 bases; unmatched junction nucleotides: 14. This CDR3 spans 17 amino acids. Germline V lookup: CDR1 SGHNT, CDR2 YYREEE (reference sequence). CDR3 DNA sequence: TGTGCCAGCAGCTCTGCGACGAAGCGGGGGGTTGCTGATACGCAGTATTTT. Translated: CASSSATKRGVADTQYF.

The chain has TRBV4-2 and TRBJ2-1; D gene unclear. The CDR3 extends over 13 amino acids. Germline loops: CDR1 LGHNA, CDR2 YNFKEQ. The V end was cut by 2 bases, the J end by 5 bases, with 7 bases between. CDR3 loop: CASSQITHNEQFF. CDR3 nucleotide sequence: TGTGCCAGCAGCCAAATCACTCACAATGAGCAGTTCTTC.

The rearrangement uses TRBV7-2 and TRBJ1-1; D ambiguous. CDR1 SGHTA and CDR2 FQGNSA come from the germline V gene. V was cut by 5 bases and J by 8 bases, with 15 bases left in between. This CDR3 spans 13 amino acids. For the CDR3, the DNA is TGTGCCAGCAGCCAAGAACAGAGAGCGGAAGCTTTCTTT. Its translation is CASSQEQRAEAFF.

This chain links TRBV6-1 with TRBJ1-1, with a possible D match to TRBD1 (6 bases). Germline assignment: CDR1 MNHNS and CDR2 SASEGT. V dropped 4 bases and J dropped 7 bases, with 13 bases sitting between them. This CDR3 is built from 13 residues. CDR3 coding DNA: TGTGCCAGCAGTGGGGGGAGGACAGTTGAAGCTTTCTTT. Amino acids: CASSGGRTVEAFF.

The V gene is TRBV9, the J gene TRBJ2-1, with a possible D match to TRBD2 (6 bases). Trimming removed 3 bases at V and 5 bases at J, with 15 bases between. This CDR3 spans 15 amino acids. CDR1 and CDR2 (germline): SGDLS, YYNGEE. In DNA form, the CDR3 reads TGTGCCAGCAGCGAACAGGTAGGGGAGGACAATGAGCAGTTCTTC. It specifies CASSEQVGEDNEQFF. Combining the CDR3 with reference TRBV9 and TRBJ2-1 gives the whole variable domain DSGVTQTPKHLITATGQRVTLRCSPRSGDLSVYWYQQSLDQGLQFLIQYYNGEERAKGNILERFSAQQFPDLHSELNLSSLELGDSALYFCASSEQVGEDNEQFFGPGTRLTVL.